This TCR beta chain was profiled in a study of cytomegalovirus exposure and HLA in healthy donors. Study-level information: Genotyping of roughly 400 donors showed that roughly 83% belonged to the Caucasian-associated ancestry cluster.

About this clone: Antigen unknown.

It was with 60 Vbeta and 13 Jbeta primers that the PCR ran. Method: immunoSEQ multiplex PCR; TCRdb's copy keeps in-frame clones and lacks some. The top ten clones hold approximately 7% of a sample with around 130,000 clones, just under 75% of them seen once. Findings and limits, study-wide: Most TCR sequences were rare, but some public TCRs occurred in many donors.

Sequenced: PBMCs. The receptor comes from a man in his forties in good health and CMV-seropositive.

The CDR3 DNA is TGTGCCAGTAGCCGAACAGGGGCAGGCGGGGAGCTGTTTTTT. Its translation: CASSRTGAGGELFF. The V and J genes are TRBV19 and TRBJ2-2, with 7 bases matching TRBD1. CDR3 length equals 14 residues. Germline V gene sequence: CDR1 LNHDA, CDR2 SQIVND (reference sequence). V gave up 6 bases and J gave up 7 bases; unmatched junction bases: 8.